The 5 T cell receptor beta chains below were found in one sample sequenced in a study of CD8+ T cells in alopecia areata. Investigators isolated RNA and reverse transcribed it into cDNA to act as the sequencing template. This table comes from immunoSEQ multiplex PCR, and its TCRdb copy is limited to in-frame clones, with some not included. The repertoire holds some 210,000 clones, with about 53% as singletons. Here the sequenced sample was CD4+ T cells sorted from blood, taken at week 0. The receptors derive from a human donor with alopecia areata.

This chain joins TRBV29-1 and TRBJ1-1; D perhaps matches TRBD1 (6 bases). Germline CDR1 SQVTM, CDR2 ANQGSEA. The CDR3 contains 14 residues. V was shortened by 6 bases and J by 0 bases, with 14 bases between the two germline ends. This CDR3 is CSVADSPMNTEAFF. For the CDR3, the DNA is TGCAGCGTCGCGGACAGCCCCATGAACACTGAAGCTTTCTTT. Variable domain in full (rest from reference TRBV29-1 and TRBJ1-1): SAVISQKPSRDICQRGTSLTIQCQVDSQVTMMFWYRQQPGQSLTLIATANQGSEATYESGFVIDKFPISRPNLTFSTLTVSNMSPEDSSIYLCSVADSPMNTEAFFGQGTRLTVV.

The count of this clone is one. V usage is TRBV7-8 and J usage is TRBJ2-5; 12 nucleotides line up with TRBD2. Germline trimming cut 5 bases from V and 1 base from J; bases unmatched to any gene: 2. Looked up from germline, CDR1 is SGHVS and CDR2 is FQNEAQ. The CDR3 length is 15 residues. CDR3 in DNA: TGTGCCAGCAGCCGGACTAGCGGGGTCCAAGAGACCCAGTACTTC. It specifies CASSRTSGVQETQYF.

The chain uses TRBV9 and TRBJ2-1; TRBD2 aligns across 8 bases. This CDR3 is built from 16 residues. Unmatched junction bases numbered 10, after V lost 4 bases and J lost 4 bases. Germline V CDR1 and CDR2: SGDLS, YYNGEE. CDR3 in amino acids: CASSPRGAGAYNEQFF. The CDR3 DNA reads as TGTGCCAGCAGCCCCCGTGGAGCGGGAGCTTACAATGAGCAGTTCTTC.

The sample holds many counts of this clone. V and J are TRBV30 and TRBJ1-2; D remains unclear. CDR1 and CDR2 (germline): GTSNPN, SVGIG (reference sequence). The CDR3 runs 15 residues. Trimming pared 3 bases from V and 4 bases from J, leaving 18 bases between. The DNA of the CDR3 is TGTGCCTGGAGCGACCTTGAGGACGGAGGCTATGGCTACACCTTC. Its translation is CAWSDLEDGGYGYTF. Combining the CDR3 with reference TRBV30 and TRBJ1-2 gives the whole variable domain SQTIHQWPATLVQPVGSPLSLECTVEGTSNPNLYWYRQAAGRGLQLLFYSVGIGQISSEVPQNLSASRPQDRQFILSSKKLLLSDSGFYLCAWSDLEDGGYGYTFGSGTRLTVV.

This clone was detected a few times. The gene calls are TRBV29-1 and TRBJ2-5, with TRBD2 identical over 12 bases. CDR3 size: 14 residues. V gave up 6 bases and J gave up 2 bases; unmatched junction bases: 4. Germline CDR1 reads SQVTM; CDR2 reads ANQGSEA. CDR3 protein: CSVPGTSGQETQYF. The CDR3 DNA sequence: TGCAGCGTACCCGGGACTAGCGGGCAAGAGACCCAGTACTTC.